These 22 T cell receptor beta chains were sequenced from one sample in a study of vaccination and CD4 T cells after COVID-19 (dated by TCRdb to about 2022). The receptor library was made with PCR. Sequenced on an Illumina iSeq 100. DNA from cultured CD4+ T cells was subjected to TCR sequencing with the Oncomine TCR Beta short-read assay at the Johns Hopkins FTIC core. The raw public reads went through TCRdb reprocessing: fastp at Q25, MiXCR clone calling, in-frame beta chains kept. One record per CDR3 amino acid sequence lists the most common genes and DNA. For this sample there are some 13,000 distinct CDR3 sequences; about two thirds appear just once. The ten largest clones capture approximately 12% of the sample. No antigen has been assigned to these receptors. Interpreted using the paper, the treatment or condition label stands for: roughly ten-day PBMC culture with coronavirus spike peptide pools or control peptides (ViraFEST assay).

The sequenced sample consisted of CD4+ T cells from blood, cultured in vitro. Receptor source: a human donor who had recovered from COVID-19.

This CDR3 reads CASSLDRGSYNEQFF. The DNA for the CDR3 is TGTGCCAGCAGCTTGGACAGGGGCTCCTACAATGAGCAGTTCTTC. This chain uses TRBV12-3 or TRBV12-4 with TRBJ2-1, with 9 bases that match TRBD1. Germline trimming cut 6 bases from V and 0 bases from J; bases unmatched to any gene: 3. CDR3 length equals 15 residues.

The CDR3 nucleotides read TGTGCCAGCGGAGGACAGGGAGAAAAACTGTTTTTT. Protein sequence: CASGGQGEKLFF. The genes are TRBV28 and TRBJ1-4; 8 nucleotides line up with TRBD1. With V trimmed by 8 bases and J by 8 bases, 4 bases remained unmatched. The length of the CDR3 is 12 residues. The germline V gene encodes CDR1 MDHEN and CDR2 SYDVKM. Full variable domain (rest looked up from reference TRBV28 and TRBJ1-4): DVKVTQSSRYLVKRTGEKVFLECVQDMDHENMFWYRQDPGLGLRLIYFSYDVKMKEKGDIPEGYSVSREKKERFSLILESASTNQTSMYLCASGGQGEKLFFGSGTQLSVL.

This chain links TRBV7-8 with TRBJ2-3; D uncertain. This CDR3 is 14 amino acids long. Trimming removed 5 bases from V and 1 base from J, with 10 bases in between. Germline CDR1 SGHVS, CDR2 FQNEAQ. Here the CDR3 reads CASSQLDGTDTQYF. The CDR3 bases are TGTGCCAGCAGCCAACTTGACGGCACAGATACGCAGTATTTT.

This clonotype was found a few times. The chain recombines TRBV20-1 with TRBJ2-3; D remains ambiguous. The CDR3 consists of 13 residues. V shed 1 base and J shed 4 bases, with 9 bases lying between them. Germline V CDR1 and CDR2: DFQATT, SNEGSKA (reference sequence). The CDR3 region is CSARGGSADTQYF. For the CDR3, the DNA is TGCAGTGCTAGAGGCGGTAGTGCAGATACGCAGTATTTT.

The chain uses TRBV7-3 and TRBJ2-2, with D tentatively TRBD2 (5 bases). V gave up 0 bases and J gave up 2 bases, with 16 bases separating them. CDR3 size: 18 residues. In germline, CDR1 is SGHTA, CDR2 FQGTGA. Here the CDR3 reads CASSLTPEAALNTGELFF. The CDR3, as DNA: TGTGCCAGCAGCTTAACGCCTGAAGCGGCCTTAAACACCGGGGAGCTGTTTTTT.

The V and J genes are TRBV2 and TRBJ1-2; D may be TRBD1 (6 bases). Trimming shortened V by 6 bases and J by 4 bases, and 18 bases separated the two germline ends. The germline CDR1 and CDR2 sequences are SNHLY and FYNNEI. This CDR3 comprises 15 residues. The CDR3 DNA reads as TGTGCCAGCAGGGTTGAGGGGGATCTGCTCTATGGCTACACCTTC. Its protein product is CASRVEGDLLYGYTF. Looking up the rest from reference TRBV2 and TRBJ1-2 gives the full variable domain: EPEVTQTPSHQVTQMGQEVILRCVPISNHLYFYWYRQILGQKVEFLVSFYNNEISEKSEIFDDQFSVERPDGSNFTLKIRSTKLEDSAMYFCASRVEGDLLYGYTFGSGTRLTVV.

V is TRBV12-3 or TRBV12-4 and J is TRBJ1-1, with 8 bases matching TRBD1. CDR3 length equals 15 residues. The V segment lost 0 bases and the J segment 5 bases; nucleotides outside the gene matches: 5. Here the CDR3 reads CASSLAPHRGTEAFF. For the CDR3, the DNA is TGTGCCAGCAGTTTAGCGCCTCACAGGGGGACTGAAGCTTTCTTT.

The chain uses TRBV27 and TRBJ2-3, with TRBD2 matching 12 bases. The V gene's germline CDR1 is MNHEY and CDR2 SMNVEV (reference sequence). Trimming cost V 6 bases and J 6 bases; bases outside gene matches: 7. CDR3 size: 15 residues. CDR3 amino acids: CASSQTSGSIDTQYF. The CDR3 nucleotides are TGTGCCAGCAGCCAGACTAGCGGGAGTATTGATACGCAGTATTTT.

The rearrangement joins TRBV2 to TRBJ2-2; unclear D gene. Germline lookup yields CDR1 SNHLY and CDR2 FYNNEI. V was trimmed by 6 bases and J by 10 bases, leaving 12 bases between them. The CDR3 totals 12 residues. This CDR3 reads CASRRLTQELFF. The CDR3 DNA follows: TGTGCCAGCAGACGGCTCACTCAGGAGCTGTTTTTT.

By share of the sample, this clonotype is large. The chain employs TRBV7-2 and TRBJ2-2; 8 bases line up with TRBD2. This CDR3 spans 19 amino acids. Germline-derived CDR1 and CDR2 are SGHTA and FQGNSA. V dropped 0 bases and J dropped 2; count of bases not matched to a gene: 11. In DNA form, the CDR3 reads TGTGCCAGCAGCTTAGCCGGACTAGCATCTTGGGGTAACACCGGGGAGCTGTTTTTT. It specifies CASSLAGLASWGNTGELFF.

V is TRBV7-2 and J is TRBJ2-5; D is undetermined. Germline loops: CDR1 SGHTA, CDR2 FQGNSA. This CDR3 has 13 amino acids. Trimming stripped 7 bases from V and 5 bases from J, with 14 bases between. In nucleotides, the CDR3 is TGTGCCAGCAACTCGGGTCGTTGGGAGACCCAGTACTTC. It specifies CASNSGRWETQYF.

This clonotype is large. The J gene is TRBJ1-6, the V gene TRBV27; D gene ambiguous. The CDR3 sequence is 14 residues long. In germline, CDR1 is MNHEY, CDR2 SMNVEV (reference sequence). Deletions cut 6 bases from V and 6 bases from J, with 12 bases between. The CDR3 is CASRRRLINSPLHF. DNA for the CDR3: TGTGCCAGCAGAAGGCGACTGATTAATTCACCCCTCCACTTT.

The gene calls are TRBV24-1 and TRBJ2-1; 7 bases map to TRBD1. This CDR3 has 16 residues. The V gene end was trimmed by 3 bases and the J gene end by 6 bases; junction bases not matched to a gene: 10. The V gene's germline CDR1 is KGHDR and CDR2 SFDVKD. CDR3 DNA: TGTGCCACCAGTGATCGGGACAGCCCACGGAGCAATGAGCAGTTCTTC. It translates to CATSDRDSPRSNEQFF.

The rearrangement joins TRBV2 to TRBJ2-7; maybe TRBD1 (6 bases). The CDR3 sequence is 14 residues long. The V end lost 6 bases, the J end lost 1 base, and 13 bases lay between the germline ends. Germline values: CDR1 SNHLY, CDR2 FYNNEI. The CDR3 bases are TGTGCCAGCAGCCGACAGGCCCAGTCCTACGAGCAGTACTTC. Amino acids: CASSRQAQSYEQYF. Full variable domain (remainder filled in from reference TRBV2 and TRBJ2-7): EPEVTQTPSHQVTQMGQEVILRCVPISNHLYFYWYRQILGQKVEFLVSFYNNEISEKSEIFDDQFSVERPDGSNFTLKIRSTKLEDSAMYFCASSRQAQSYEQYFGPGTRLTVT.

The chain combines TRBV14 with TRBJ1-1; unclear D gene. Germline V gene lookup returns CDR1 SGHDN and CDR2 FVKESK. V lost 3 bases to trimming and J lost 7 bases, with 6 bases between them. The CDR3 has 11 amino acids. CDR3 DNA: TGTGCCAGCAGCCAGAACGTTGAAGCTTTCTTT. Residues: CASSQNVEAFF.

This chain uses TRBV6-1 with TRBJ1-2; 7 bases match TRBD1. V lost 6 bases, J lost 5 bases, and 9 bases stayed unmatched. The CDR3 contains 14 residues. Germline V gene lookup returns CDR1 MNHNS and CDR2 SASEGT. The CDR3 region has the DNA TGTGCCAGCAGAGTCGACAGGGTTCGTTATGGCTACACCTTC. Translated: CASRVDRVRYGYTF.

The chain recombines TRBV19 with TRBJ1-6; D might be TRBD1 (5 bases). Trimming shortened V by 11 bases and J by 5 bases, and 19 bases separated the two germline ends. Germline V gene sequence: CDR1 LNHDA, CDR2 SQIVND (reference sequence). This CDR3 spans 15 amino acids. CDR3 protein: CACSLFQGNNSPLHF. CDR3 nucleotides: TGTGCCTGCTCCCTCTTCCAGGGAAATAATTCACCCCTCCACTTT.

This clonotype was seen once. J is TRBJ1-4 and V is TRBV28, with no clear D. Germline loops: CDR1 MDHEN, CDR2 SYDVKM. This CDR3 region has 17 residues. V lost 2 bases and J lost 0, with 13 bases in between. The CDR3 coding sequence is TGTGCCAGCAGTTTACTACTCCCCCAGTCAACTAATGAAAAACTGTTTTTT. Translated: CASSLLLPQSTNEKLFF.

The gene calls are TRBV29-1 and TRBJ1-2; 9 nucleotides agree with TRBD1. The CDR3 has 13 residues. J was trimmed by 8 bases and V by 5 bases; bases with no gene match: 9. Germline values: CDR1 SQVTM, CDR2 ANQGSEA. CDR3 nucleotides: TGCAGCGTTAGGGACAGGGACGCGTGGGGCTACACCTTC. Translation gives CSVRDRDAWGYTF. The full variable domain, rest sourced from reference TRBV29-1 and TRBJ1-2, is SAVISQKPSRDICQRGTSLTIQCQVDSQVTMMFWYRQQPGQSLTLIATANQGSEATYESGFVIDKFPISRPNLTFSTLTVSNMSPEDSSIYLCSVRDRDAWGYTFGSGTRLTVV.

This clonotype has only a few counts. The chain combines TRBV20-1 with TRBJ2-1; D possibly corresponds to TRBD2 (6 bases). Trimming removed 0 bases from V and 6 bases from J, with 15 bases in between. Looked up from germline, CDR1 is DFQATT and CDR2 is SNEGSKA (reference sequence). The CDR3 has 15 amino acids. The CDR3 loop reads CSARDLTGTLNEQFF. DNA for the CDR3: TGCAGTGCTAGAGATCTAACCGGGACTCTCAATGAGCAGTTCTTC.

The rearrangement links TRBV5-1 to TRBJ1-2; weak D call: TRBD1 (5 bases). Deletions cut 4 bases from V and 6 bases from J, with 16 bases between. Per the germline V gene, CDR1 is SGHRS and CDR2 is YFSETQ. This CDR3 region has 14 residues. CDR3 nucleotide sequence: TGCGCCAGCAGCCCGACTTCGGGGCGTGATGGCTACACCTTC. Protein: CASSPTSGRDGYTF.

The rearrangement links TRBV2 to TRBJ2-2, with 10 bases matching TRBD2. V shed 7 bases, J shed 6 bases, and the junction held 11 bases outside the gene matches. Germline loops: CDR1 SNHLY, CDR2 FYNNEI. The CDR3 consists of 16 residues. CDR3 DNA: TGTGCCAGCAAGTCTAGCGGGGGTTCGGGCGCCGGGGAGCTGTTTTTT. This translates into CASKSSGGSGAGELFF. The full variable domain, with the rest looked up from reference TRBV2 and TRBJ2-2, is EPEVTQTPSHQVTQMGQEVILRCVPISNHLYFYWYRQILGQKVEFLVSFYNNEISEKSEIFDDQFSVERPDGSNFTLKIRSTKLEDSAMYFCASKSSGGSGAGELFFGEGSRLTVL.